The 10 T cell receptor beta chains in this list originate from one sample, sequenced in a study of Graves' ophthalmopathy and Graves' hyperthyroidism. The sequenced template was RNA, covering the TCR beta CDR3 region. HTBI primers served in a first-round RT-PCR, which a second-round multiplex PCR followed. MiXCR, applied by TCRdb to the multiplex PCR reads, yields one record per CDR3 protein. The table records around 590,000 distinct CDR3 sequences, under 45% of them present only once. The sequencing input was peripheral blood or thyroid tissue (not recorded which). All receptors come from an adult man with Graves' hyperthyroidism.

The chain joins TRBV29-1 to TRBJ1-1; D ambiguous. Germline loops: CDR1 SQVTM, CDR2 ANQGSEA. Trimming took off 3 bases at V and 6 bases at J, with 17 bases between the two ends. The CDR3 consists of 14 residues. The CDR3 DNA sequence: TGCAGCGTTGATGCGGACGGAACTGTCGCTGAAGCTTTCTTT. It translates to CSVDADGTVAEAFF.

This chain links TRBV2 with TRBJ2-5; 8 bases line up with TRBD2. This CDR3 comprises 14 residues. The V segment lost 5 bases and the J segment 4 bases; nucleotides outside the gene matches: 6. CDR1 and CDR2 from the germline V gene are SNHLY and FYNNEI. CDR3 coding DNA: TGTGCCAGCAGTTTTATAGCGGGGATAGAGACCCAGTACTTC. Protein: CASSFIAGIETQYF.

In its sample, this clonotype was seen many times. The V gene is TRBV7-6, the J gene TRBJ2-5; D gene ambiguous. The CDR3 contains 13 residues. Germline-derived CDR1 and CDR2 are SGHVS and FNYEAQ. V gave up 3 bases and J gave up 0 bases, with 5 bases separating them. Written as DNA, the CDR3 is TGTGCCAGCAGCTTGGTCAACCAAGAGACCCAGTACTTC. Translating it yields CASSLVNQETQYF.

This clonotype appeared a few times. The chain recombines TRBV20-1 with TRBJ1-3; 12 positions match TRBD1. The V gene end was trimmed by 3 bases and the J gene end by 8 bases; junction bases not matched to a gene: 8. This CDR3 has 15 amino acids. CDR1 and CDR2 from the germline V gene are DFQATT and SNEGSKA (reference sequence). The CDR3 loop reads CSARALGTGGHTIYF. The CDR3 DNA is TGCAGTGCTAGGGCCTTGGGGACAGGGGGCCACACCATATATTTT.

This sequence joins TRBV20-1 and TRBJ1-3; possible D gene TRBD1, 5 bases. CDR3 length: 14 amino acids. Germline V lookup: CDR1 DFQATT, CDR2 SNEGSKA (reference sequence). V shed 6 bases and J shed 0 bases, with 12 bases lying between them. This CDR3 is CSAPGGTSGNTIYF. CDR3 nucleotides: TGCAGTGCCCCGGGAGGGACCTCTGGAAACACCATATATTTT.

The chain employs TRBV10-3 and TRBJ2-7, with D maybe TRBD1 (6 bases). With 10 bases removed from V and 0 bases from J, the gap between germline ends came to 10 bases. Germline loops: CDR1 ENHRY, CDR2 SYGVKD. The CDR3 runs 12 residues. The CDR3 spells CATTGSSYEQYF. Written as DNA, the CDR3 is TGTGCCACTACAGGGAGCTCCTACGAGCAGTACTTC.

J is TRBJ1-1 and V is TRBV2; no reliable D call. Trimming cost V 8 bases and J 1 base, with 11 bases left between them. CDR3 length: 13 residues. From germline, CDR1 is SNHLY and CDR2 FYNNEI. The CDR3 sequence is CASYRTENTEAFF. CDR3 in DNA: TGTGCCAGCTATCGGACGGAGAACACTGAAGCTTTCTTT.

This chain links TRBV5-1 with TRBJ2-5, with TRBD1 matching over 9 bases. Germline trimming cut 0 bases from V and 5 bases from J; bases unmatched to any gene: 5. The CDR3 has 15 residues. CDR1 is SGHRS, CDR2 YFSETQ, per germline. The CDR3 loop is CASSLDGQGTETQYF. In DNA form, the CDR3 reads TGCGCCAGCAGCTTGGATGGACAGGGGACGGAGACCCAGTACTTC.

This chain connects TRBV20-1 to TRBJ1-5, with unresolved D. Germline V gene lookup returns CDR1 DFQATT and CDR2 SNEGSKA (reference sequence). V shed 1 base and J shed 4 bases, with 20 bases lying between them. CDR3 length: 17 amino acids. The CDR3 is CSARGDMSVGGNQPQHF. The CDR3 DNA is TGCAGTGCTAGAGGAGACATGTCGGTAGGCGGTAATCAGCCCCAGCATTTT.

The sample holds many counts of this clonotype. The chain uses TRBV5-6 and TRBJ2-5; possibly TRBD1 for D (6 bases). Germline CDR1 SGHDT, CDR2 YYEEEE. V shed 0 bases and J shed 5 bases, with 14 bases lying between them. This CDR3 region has 15 residues. CDR3 sequence: CASSLGVGARETQYF. CDR3 coding DNA: TGTGCCAGCAGCTTGGGCGTGGGGGCCAGGGAGACCCAGTACTTC. Based on the CDR3 plus reference TRBV5-6 and TRBJ2-5, the full variable domain is DAGVTQSPTHLIKTRGQQVTLRCSPKSGHDTVSWYQQALGQGPQFIFQYYEEEERQRGNFPDRFSGHQFPNYSSELNVNALLLGDSALYLCASSLGVGARETQYFGPGTRLLVL.